Listed here are 8 T cell receptor beta chains from one sample, sequenced in a study of blood T cell repertoires in COVID-19. Profiled with immunoSEQ multiplex PCR; TCRdb holds only in-frame clones, not every one. This sample yields around 310,000 clones, of which about nine tenths are seen a single time; more than 9% belongs to the top ten. The sample taken for sequencing was PBMCs or T cells enriched from blood (not recorded which). The source is a woman in her twenties or thirties who had recovered from COVID-19.

DNA of the CDR3: TGTGCCAGCAGCCCACGGACTAGCGGGACCTTATACAATGAGCAGTTCTTC. This sequence encodes CASSPRTSGTLYNEQFF. The chain combines TRBV4-2 with TRBJ2-1; 12 bases are shared with TRBD2. Germline values: CDR1 LGHNA, CDR2 YNFKEQ. Trimming removed 4 bases from V and 4 bases from J; junction bases left unmatched: 8. This CDR3 has 17 residues.

V and J are TRBV27 and TRBJ2-1; 9 nucleotides line up with TRBD2. From germline, CDR1 is MNHEY and CDR2 SMNVEV (reference sequence). The CDR3 extends over 16 amino acids. With 4 bases clipped from V and 7 bases from J, the junction kept 11 bases outside the gene matches. The CDR3, as DNA: TGTGCCAGCAGTTCTCTGGGTAGCGGGAGAGGGAATGAGCAGTTCTTC. Protein sequence: CASSSLGSGRGNEQFF.

The V gene is TRBV28, the J gene TRBJ2-1; maybe TRBD2 (6 bases). This CDR3 region has 16 residues. CDR1 MDHEN and CDR2 SYDVKM come from the germline V gene. Trimming removed 4 bases from V and 3 bases from J, with 16 bases in between. CDR3 sequence (DNA): TGTGCCAGCAGTTCCGCCGGGAGTGATGTCTACAATGAGCAGTTCTTC. This translates into CASSSAGSDVYNEQFF.

The chain is built from TRBV10-3 and TRBJ1-1, with 7 bases aligning to TRBD1. This CDR3 is built from 14 residues. Germline CDR1 and CDR2: ENHRY and SYGVKD. V shed 6 bases, J shed 5 bases, and the junction held 9 bases outside the gene matches. The CDR3 DNA sequence: TGTGCCATCAGCTTACAGGGGATAGTAACTGAAGCTTTCTTT. Encoded protein: CAISLQGIVTEAFF.

The rearrangement joins TRBV30 to TRBJ1-2, with D tentatively TRBD1 (5 bases). CDR3 size: 14 residues. Trimming took 2 bases from V and 3 from J, leaving 13 bases between them. Germline values: CDR1 GTSNPN, CDR2 SVGIG (reference sequence). CDR3 amino acids: CAWSPTAGHYGYTF. For the CDR3, the DNA is TGTGCCTGGAGTCCGACGGCAGGGCACTATGGCTACACCTTC. The full variable domain, with the rest looked up from reference TRBV30 and TRBJ1-2, is SQTIHQWPATLVQPVGSPLSLECTVEGTSNPNLYWYRQAAGRGLQLLFYSVGIGQISSEVPQNLSASRPQDRQFILSSKKLLLSDSGFYLCAWSPTAGHYGYTFGSGTRLTVV.

The chain uses TRBV18 and TRBJ2-7; 12 bases agree with TRBD2. The germline CDR1 and CDR2 sequences are KGHSH and LQKENI. The CDR3 has 15 amino acids. V trimming: 4 bases; J trimming: 5 bases; junction bases outside the gene matches: 6. The CDR3 reads CASSQGTSGPNEQYF. The CDR3 DNA reads as TGTGCCAGCTCACAAGGGACTAGCGGGCCCAACGAGCAGTACTTC.

The chain uses TRBV19 and TRBJ1-2; 11 nucleotides agree with TRBD1. The germline V gene has CDR1 LNHDA and CDR2 SQIVND (reference sequence). This CDR3 region has 14 residues. Losses at the gene ends were 5 bases for V and 4 bases for J; bases not matched to a gene: 3. The CDR3 DNA follows: TGTGCCAGTAGTCGGACAGGGGGCAGCTATGGCTACACCTTC. It is translated as CASSRTGGSYGYTF.

This clone was seen only once. This chain uses TRBV28 with TRBJ2-2, with TRBD2 identical over 7 bases. The V gene's germline CDR1 is MDHEN and CDR2 SYDVKM. The CDR3 is made up of 15 amino acids. The trim removed 6 bases at V and 5 bases at J, leaving 9 bases unmatched. The CDR3 region is CASSSPSGVTGELFF. The CDR3 region has the DNA TGTGCCAGCAGCTCCCCTAGCGGAGTAACCGGGGAGCTGTTTTTT.